This T cell receptor beta chain emerged from a study of spatial heterogeneity in lung cancer. About the study: Consistently, beta-chain sequences turned up in larger numbers than alpha-chain sequences did. The study observed each unique TCR and UMI combination more than ten times on average in raw reads.

On this clonotype: A read error may produce the germline difference seen at one junction end.

The library protocol tagged each TCR cDNA with a unique molecular identifier. TCRdb reprocessed the 5' RACE reads with MiXCR, giving one entry per CDR3 protein. The table records 6,200 or so distinct CDR3 sequences, 18% of them present only once. The germline gives CDR1 SNHLY, CDR2 FYNNEI. The CDR3 length is 13 residues. The time point denotes: sample taken at primary tumor resection. Material for sequencing was whole RNA from tumor, nontumor lung or frozen PBMC, left unsorted. Sample: normal lung tissue next to the tumor, taken at surgery. V is TRBV2 and J is TRBJ2-2; TRBD2 might be the D (5 bases). This TCR came from a male donor with early-stage non-small cell lung cancer. This CDR3 is CASSGLNTGELSF. CDR3 DNA sequence: TGTGCCAGCAGCGGTTTAAACACCGGGGAGCTGTCTTTT. The whole variable domain, remainder taken from reference TRBV2 and TRBJ2-2, is EPEVTQTPSHQVTQMGQEVILRCVPISNHLYFYWYRQILGQKVEFLVSFYNNEISEKSEIFDDQFSVERPDGSNFTLKIRSTKLEDSAMYFCASSGLNTGELSFGEGSRLTVL.